The 10 T cell receptor beta chains reported below all come from one sample, sequenced in a study of CD8+CD57+ T cells in acquired aplastic anemia. CDR3 and TCR beta VDJ profiling relied on genomic DNA as the template. TCRdb re-analysed the reads in MiXCR, keeping a single row per CDR3 protein. The data show 200,000 or so distinct CDR3 sequences, 64% seen once. Sequenced material: sorted CD4+, CD8+, or CD8+CD57+ T cells (not recorded which) from PBMCs. The origin of the receptors is a human donor with severe aplastic anemia or a healthy control (not recorded which).

J is TRBJ2-2 and V is TRBV24-1; D not certain. This CDR3 is built from 13 residues. V lost 4 bases and J lost 4, with 6 bases in between. In germline, CDR1 is KGHDR, CDR2 SFDVKD. For the CDR3, the DNA is TGTGCCACCAGTGACCGACCCACCGGGGAGCTGTTTTTT. It specifies CATSDRPTGELFF.

The chain combines TRBV29-1 with TRBJ2-7; 8 bases match TRBD1. From germline, CDR1 is SQVTM and CDR2 ANQGSEA. Losses at the gene ends were 7 bases for V and 4 bases for J; bases not matched to a gene: 9. The CDR3 has 13 amino acids. The CDR3 nucleotides are TGCAGCGCCGAGGACAGGGCCAATTACGAGCAGTACTTC. Protein: CSAEDRANYEQYF.

V and J are TRBV7-9 and TRBJ1-1, with D possibly matching TRBD1 (6 bases). Germline CDR1 reads SEHNR; CDR2 reads FQNEAQ (reference sequence). The CDR3 loop spans 12 amino acids. The V end was cut by 2 bases, the J end by 9 bases, with 10 bases between. This chain's CDR3 is CASSLRGDKAFF. CDR3 DNA sequence: TGTGCCAGCAGCTTAAGGGGGGATAAAGCTTTCTTT.

The chain is built from TRBV5-1 and TRBJ2-7, with D perhaps given as TRBD1 or TRBD2 (6 bases each). Germline V gene sequence: CDR1 SGHRS, CDR2 YFSETQ. CDR3 length: 13 residues. Trimming stripped 0 bases from V and 5 bases from J, with 9 bases between. The CDR3 spells CASSLAGAHEQYF. CDR3 sequence (DNA): TGCGCCAGCAGCTTGGCGGGGGCCCACGAGCAGTACTTC.

V gene TRBV10-1 combines with J gene TRBJ2-7, with 8 bases lining up with TRBD2. The CDR3 runs 15 residues. The V segment lost 4 bases and the J segment 2 bases; nucleotides outside the gene matches: 7. Per the germline V gene, CDR1 is WNHNN and CDR2 is SYGVQD (reference sequence). The CDR3 bases are TGCGCCAGCAGTGCTAAGCGGGGGCTAACCTACGAGCAGTACTTC. This translates into CASSAKRGLTYEQYF.

CDR3 in DNA: TGTGCCAGCAGTGTATCCCCGGGACAGGGAGAAGCTTTCTTT. Translated: CASSVSPGQGEAFF. This chain links TRBV25-1 with TRBJ1-1, with 9 positions matching TRBD1. CDR3 length: 14 amino acids. The germline V gene has CDR1 MGHDK and CDR2 SYGVNS. V lost 4 bases, J lost 8 bases, and 8 bases stayed unmatched.

This chain links TRBV29-1 with TRBJ2-5; the match to TRBD1 covers 11 bases. V was clipped by 2 bases and J by 7 bases; unmatched bases: 6. The CDR3 runs to 14 residues. Germline V gene lookup returns CDR1 SQVTM and CDR2 ANQGSEA. CDR3 sequence: CSVELDRGRGTQYF. The CDR3 DNA reads as TGCAGCGTTGAATTGGACAGGGGGCGGGGGACCCAGTACTTC.

This clonotype was found many times. CDR3 residues: CAWSPVGVEQYF. CDR3 coding DNA: TGTGCCTGGAGTCCTGTAGGGGTCGAGCAGTACTTC. The chain carries TRBV30 and TRBJ2-7, with a tentative D call TRBD1 (5 bases). Germline-derived CDR1 and CDR2 are GTSNPN and SVGIG (reference sequence). The V end lost 2 bases, the J end lost 6 bases, and 11 bases lay between the germline ends. CDR3 length equals 12 residues.

The chain couples TRBV29-1 to TRBJ1-1; 9 nucleotides line up with TRBD1. The CDR3 extends over 14 amino acids. After removal of 2 bases from V and 10 bases from J, the junction contained 11 bases not matched to a gene. Germline-derived CDR1 and CDR2 are SQVTM and ANQGSEA. CDR3 region: CSVERGTGIMGAFF. Here the CDR3 DNA reads TGCAGCGTTGAACGGGGGACAGGGATAATGGGAGCTTTCTTT.

This clonotype was seen many times. The gene calls are TRBV27 and TRBJ2-7, with 11 bases identical to TRBD2. Germline V CDR1 and CDR2: MNHEY, SMNVEV (reference sequence). The V gene end was trimmed by 1 base and the J gene end by 2 bases; junction bases not matched to a gene: 1. This CDR3 has 15 residues. The CDR3 sequence is CASSLLTSGAYEQYF. The CDR3 DNA sequence: TGTGCCAGCAGTTTATTGACTAGCGGGGCCTACGAGCAGTACTTC.